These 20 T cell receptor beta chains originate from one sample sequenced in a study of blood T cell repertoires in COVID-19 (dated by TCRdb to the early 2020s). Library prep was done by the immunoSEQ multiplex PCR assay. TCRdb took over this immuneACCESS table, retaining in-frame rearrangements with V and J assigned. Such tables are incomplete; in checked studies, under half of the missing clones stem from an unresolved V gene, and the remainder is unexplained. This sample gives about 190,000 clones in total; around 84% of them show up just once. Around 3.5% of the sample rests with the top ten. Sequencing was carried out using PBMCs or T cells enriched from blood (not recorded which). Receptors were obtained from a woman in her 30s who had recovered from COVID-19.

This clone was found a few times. CDR3 coding DNA: TGTGCCAGCAGTTACTCTGTCAGGAACACTGAAGCTTTCTTT. This translates into CASSYSVRNTEAFF. This sequence joins TRBV6-5 and TRBJ1-1; D not resolved. CDR3 length: 14 residues. Trimming cost V 0 bases and J 1 base, with 6 bases left between them. Germline CDR1 and CDR2: MNHEY and SVGAGI.

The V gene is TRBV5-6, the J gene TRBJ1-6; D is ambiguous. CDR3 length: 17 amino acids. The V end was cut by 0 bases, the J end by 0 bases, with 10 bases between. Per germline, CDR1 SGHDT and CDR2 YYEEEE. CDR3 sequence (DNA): TGTGCCAGCAGCTTGGGGCAGGTGAGCTCCTATAATTCACCCCTCCACTTT. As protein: CASSLGQVSSYNSPLHF.

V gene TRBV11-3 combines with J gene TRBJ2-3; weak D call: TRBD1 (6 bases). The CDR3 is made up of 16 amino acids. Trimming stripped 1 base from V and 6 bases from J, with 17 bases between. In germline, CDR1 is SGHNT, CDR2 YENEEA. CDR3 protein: CASSLGQGTYWDTQYF. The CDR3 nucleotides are TGTGCCAGCAGCTTAGGGCAGGGGACCTACTGGGATACGCAGTATTTT.

The CDR3 region is CASSIGDSVETQYF. CDR3 sequence (DNA): TGTGCCAGTAGTATAGGGGACTCGGTGGAGACCCAGTACTTC. The chain couples TRBV19 to TRBJ2-5; D perhaps matches TRBD2 (6 bases). Deletions cut 1 base from V and 5 bases from J, with 11 bases between. Germline loops: CDR1 LNHDA, CDR2 SQIVND (reference sequence). This CDR3 contains 14 residues.

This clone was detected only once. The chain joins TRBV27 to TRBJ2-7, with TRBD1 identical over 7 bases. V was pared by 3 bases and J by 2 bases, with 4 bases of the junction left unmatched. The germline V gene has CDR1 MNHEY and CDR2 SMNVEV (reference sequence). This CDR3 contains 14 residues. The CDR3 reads CASSFRQGTYEQYF. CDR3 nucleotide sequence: TGTGCCAGCAGTTTTCGACAGGGTACCTACGAGCAGTACTTC.

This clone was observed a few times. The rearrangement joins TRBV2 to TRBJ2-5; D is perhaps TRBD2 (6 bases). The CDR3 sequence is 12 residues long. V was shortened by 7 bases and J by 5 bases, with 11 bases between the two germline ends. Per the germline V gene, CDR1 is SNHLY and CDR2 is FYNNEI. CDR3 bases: TGTGCCAGCACCGGGAGTCGGGAGACCCAGTACTTC. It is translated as CASTGSRETQYF. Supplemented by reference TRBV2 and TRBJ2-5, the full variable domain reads EPEVTQTPSHQVTQMGQEVILRCVPISNHLYFYWYRQILGQKVEFLVSFYNNEISEKSEIFDDQFSVERPDGSNFTLKIRSTKLEDSAMYFCASTGSRETQYFGPGTRLLVL.

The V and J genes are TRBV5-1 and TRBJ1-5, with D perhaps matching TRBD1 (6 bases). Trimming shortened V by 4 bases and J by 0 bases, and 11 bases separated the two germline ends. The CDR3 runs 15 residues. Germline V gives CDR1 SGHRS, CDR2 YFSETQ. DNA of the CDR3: TGCGCCAGCAGCGCGGACAGTTATAGCAATCAGCCCCAGCATTTT. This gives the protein CASSADSYSNQPQHF.

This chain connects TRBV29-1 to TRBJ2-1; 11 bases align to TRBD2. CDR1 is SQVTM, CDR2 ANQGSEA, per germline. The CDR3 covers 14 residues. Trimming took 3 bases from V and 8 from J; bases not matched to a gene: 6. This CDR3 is CSVETSSGGYEQFF. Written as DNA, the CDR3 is TGCAGCGTTGAGACGTCTAGCGGGGGGTATGAGCAGTTCTTC.

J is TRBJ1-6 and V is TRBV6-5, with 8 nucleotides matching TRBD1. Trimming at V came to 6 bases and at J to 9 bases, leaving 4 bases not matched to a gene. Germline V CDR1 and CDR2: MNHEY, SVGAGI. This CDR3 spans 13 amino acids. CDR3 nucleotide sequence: TGTGCCAGCAGAGGACAGGGCGGTTCACCCCTCCACTTT. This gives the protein CASRGQGGSPLHF.

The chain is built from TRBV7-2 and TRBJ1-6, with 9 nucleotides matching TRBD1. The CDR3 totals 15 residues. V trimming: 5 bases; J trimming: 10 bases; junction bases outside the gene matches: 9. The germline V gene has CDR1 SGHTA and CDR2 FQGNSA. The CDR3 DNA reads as TGTGCCAGCAGCCTACCGGGACAGGGCCAGTCACCCCTCCACTTT. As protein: CASSLPGQGQSPLHF. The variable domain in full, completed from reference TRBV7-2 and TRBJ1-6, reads GAGVSQSPSNKVTEKGKDVELRCDPISGHTALYWYRQSLGQGLEFLIYFQGNSAPDKSGLPSDRFSAERTGGSVSTLTIQRTQQEDSAVYLCASSLPGQGQSPLHFGNGTRLTVT.

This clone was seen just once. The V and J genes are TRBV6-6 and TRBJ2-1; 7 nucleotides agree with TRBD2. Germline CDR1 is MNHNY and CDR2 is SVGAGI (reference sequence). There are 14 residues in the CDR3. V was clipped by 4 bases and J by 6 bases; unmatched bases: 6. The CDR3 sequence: CASSSASGLNEQFF. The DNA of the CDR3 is TGTGCCAGCAGTTCGGCTAGCGGCCTCAATGAGCAGTTCTTC.

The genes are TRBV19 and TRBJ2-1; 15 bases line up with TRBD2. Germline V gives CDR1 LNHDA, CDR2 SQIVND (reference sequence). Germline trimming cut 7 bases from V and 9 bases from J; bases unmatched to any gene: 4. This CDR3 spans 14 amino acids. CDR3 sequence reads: CASKRTSGRGEQFF. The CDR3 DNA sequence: TGTGCCAGTAAAAGGACTAGCGGGAGGGGTGAGCAGTTCTTC.

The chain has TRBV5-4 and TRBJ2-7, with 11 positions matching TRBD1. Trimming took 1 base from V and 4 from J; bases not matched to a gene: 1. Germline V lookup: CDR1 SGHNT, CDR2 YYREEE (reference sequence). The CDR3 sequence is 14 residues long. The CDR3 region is CASSLRDRGYEQYF. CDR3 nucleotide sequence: TGTGCCAGCAGCTTGAGGGACAGGGGGTACGAGCAGTACTTC.

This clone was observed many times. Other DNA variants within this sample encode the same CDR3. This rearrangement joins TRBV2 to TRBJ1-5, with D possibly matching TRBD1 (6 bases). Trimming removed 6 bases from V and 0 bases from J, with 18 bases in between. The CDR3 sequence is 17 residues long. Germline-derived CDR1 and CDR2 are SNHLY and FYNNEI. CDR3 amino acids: CASSQRGASASNQPQHF. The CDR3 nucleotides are TGTGCCAGCAGCCAACGGGGGGCCTCAGCTAGCAATCAGCCCCAGCATTTT.

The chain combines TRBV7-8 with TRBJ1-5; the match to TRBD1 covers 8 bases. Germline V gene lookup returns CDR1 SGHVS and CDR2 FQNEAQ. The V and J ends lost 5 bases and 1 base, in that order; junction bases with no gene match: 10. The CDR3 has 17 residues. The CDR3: CASSQGQVEFSNQPQHF. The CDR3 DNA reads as TGTGCCAGCAGCCAGGGACAGGTCGAATTCAGCAATCAGCCCCAGCATTTT.

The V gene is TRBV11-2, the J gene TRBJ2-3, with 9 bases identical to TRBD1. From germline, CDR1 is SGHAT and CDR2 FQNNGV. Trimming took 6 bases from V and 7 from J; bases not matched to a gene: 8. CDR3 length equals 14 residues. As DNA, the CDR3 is TGTGCCAGCAGGCAGAACAGGGGGCAAAATACGCAGTATTTT. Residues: CASRQNRGQNTQYF.

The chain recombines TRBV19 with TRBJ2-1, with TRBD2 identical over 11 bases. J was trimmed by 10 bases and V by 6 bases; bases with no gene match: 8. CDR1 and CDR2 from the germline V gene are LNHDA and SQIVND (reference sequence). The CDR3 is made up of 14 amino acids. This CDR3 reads CASSPRTSGFEQFF. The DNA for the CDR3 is TGTGCCAGTAGCCCCCGGACTAGCGGGTTCGAGCAGTTCTTC.

The CDR3 reads CASSPTGGRETQYF. CDR3 nucleotide sequence: TGTGCCAGTAGCCCGACAGGGGGACGGGAGACCCAGTACTTC. V and J are TRBV19 and TRBJ2-5; 9 bases agree with TRBD1. The CDR3 has 14 amino acids. The V segment lost 6 bases and the J segment 5 bases; nucleotides outside the gene matches: 7. Germline loops: CDR1 LNHDA, CDR2 SQIVND (reference sequence).

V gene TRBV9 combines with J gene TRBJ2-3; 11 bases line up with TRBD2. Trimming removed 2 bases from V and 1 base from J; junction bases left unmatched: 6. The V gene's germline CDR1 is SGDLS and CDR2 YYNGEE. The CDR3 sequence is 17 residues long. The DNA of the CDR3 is TGTGCCAGCAGCGTCCATGGTAGCGGGGGGGGCACAGATACGCAGTATTTT. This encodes CASSVHGSGGGTDTQYF.

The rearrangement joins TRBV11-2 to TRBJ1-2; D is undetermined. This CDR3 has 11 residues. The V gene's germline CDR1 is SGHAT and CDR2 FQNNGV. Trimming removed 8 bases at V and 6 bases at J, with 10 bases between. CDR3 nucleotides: TGTGCCAGCGGTGAGAGCAATGGCTACACCTTC. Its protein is CASGESNGYTF.